These 18 T cell receptor beta chains share one sample of origin, sequenced in a study of shared clonotypes between healthy human individuals. TCRdb's table, derived via immunoSEQ multiplex PCR, lists solely in-frame clones and lacks some. Of about 1 million clones in the sample, 65% to 75% were seen once. The material sequenced was memory CD4+ T cells sorted from blood. Documented subset: CD45RA-negative fraction. The source is a man younger than 35 in good health.

This clone came up a few times. This chain connects TRBV9 to TRBJ2-3; 8 positions match TRBD2. This CDR3 contains 16 residues. V lost 0 bases to trimming and J lost 2 bases; unmatched junction nucleotides: 5. Germline assignment: CDR1 SGDLS and CDR2 YYNGEE. The CDR3: CASSVADGGATDTQYF. The CDR3 nucleotides read TGTGCCAGCAGCGTAGCGGACGGGGGGGCCACAGATACGCAGTATTTT.

This clone was seen a few times. CDR3 nucleotide sequence: TGTGCCAGCAGCTCCGCGGGACAGGGTTGGGTAGAGACCCAGTACTTC. Translated, it gives CASSSAGQGWVETQYF. This chain joins TRBV9 and TRBJ2-5, with 9 bases that match TRBD1. The CDR3 has 16 amino acids. Germline V gene sequence: CDR1 SGDLS, CDR2 YYNGEE. The J segment lost 4 bases and the V segment lost 4 bases, leaving 11 bases of the junction unmatched.

The rearrangement uses TRBV28 and TRBJ2-3; 7 nucleotides line up with TRBD2. V lost 1 base, J lost 6 bases, and 7 bases stayed unmatched. CDR1 MDHEN and CDR2 SYDVKM come from the germline V gene. The CDR3 loop spans 15 amino acids. CDR3 residues: CASSLLAAGSDTQYF. The CDR3 nucleotides are TGTGCCAGCAGTTTATTGGCAGCGGGGTCCGATACGCAGTATTTT.

V gene TRBV7-2 combines with J gene TRBJ2-2, with 9 bases lining up with TRBD2. V dropped 5 bases and J dropped 6; count of bases not matched to a gene: 13. The CDR3 extends over 17 amino acids. Germline V CDR1 and CDR2: SGHTA, FQGNSA. The DNA for the CDR3 is TGTGCCAGCAGCCTCGGGACTAGCTTTTTCTCGGCCGGGGAGCTGTTTTTT. Translated, it gives CASSLGTSFFSAGELFF.

The CDR3 nucleotides read TGTGCCAGCAGTGATCCCAGACAGGCCAGCTCTGGAAACACCATATATTTT. This gives the protein CASSDPRQASSGNTIYF. The V gene is TRBV28, the J gene TRBJ1-3, with D possibly matching TRBD1 (6 bases). From germline, CDR1 is MDHEN and CDR2 SYDVKM. Trimming took off 5 bases at V and 0 bases at J, with 17 bases between the two ends. The CDR3 is 17 amino acids.

The chain is built from TRBV30 and TRBJ2-2; perhaps TRBD1 as D (6 bases). CDR3 length: 15 residues. Germline lookup yields CDR1 GTSNPN and CDR2 SVGIG (reference sequence). V lost 1 base and J lost 5, with 14 bases in between. The CDR3 reads CAWSGGLRGTGELFF. In DNA, the CDR3 is TGTGCCTGGAGTGGTGGACTCAGGGGAACCGGGGAGCTGTTTTTT.

This clone was counted many times. As DNA, the CDR3 is TGTGCCTGGAGGAAGAGCGCGACAGGGGGCTATGGCTACACCTTC. Translated: CAWRKSATGGYGYTF. The V and J genes are TRBV30 and TRBJ1-2; TRBD1 matches 9 bases. J gave up 4 bases and V 3 bases, and 9 bases lay outside the gene matches. The CDR3 has 15 amino acids. Germline-derived CDR1 and CDR2 are GTSNPN and SVGIG (reference sequence).

This clone showed up just once. V is TRBV5-1 and J is TRBJ2-5; maybe TRBD1 (8 bases). The V end was cut by 4 bases, the J end by 5 bases, with 21 bases between. CDR1 and CDR2 (germline): SGHRS, YFSETQ. CDR3 size: 16 residues. The CDR3 DNA reads TGCGCCAGCAGCCCGGGAGGCGGACAGGGAAGGGAGACCCAGTACTTC. Translated: CASSPGGGQGRETQYF.

This chain connects TRBV2 to TRBJ1-6; tentative D call: TRBD1 (6 bases). This CDR3 has 15 amino acids. V gave up 4 bases and J gave up 7 bases, with 14 bases separating them. Germline values: CDR1 SNHLY, CDR2 FYNNEI. The CDR3, as DNA: TGTGCCAGCAGTGTATTAGGCAGGGGCAATTCACCCCTCCACTTT. It specifies CASSVLGRGNSPLHF.

The chain combines TRBV5-1 with TRBJ1-3, with D unclear. Per germline, CDR1 SGHRS and CDR2 YFSETQ. Trimming removed 7 bases at V and 0 bases at J, with 14 bases between. The CDR3 contains 15 residues. The CDR3 DNA follows: TGCGCCAGCCCTCCTTGTGGCAACTCTGGAAACACCATATATTTT. Protein product: CASPPCGNSGNTIYF.

This sequence joins TRBV5-4 and TRBJ2-5; no clear D. Between the trimmed V and J ends, which lost 2 bases and 7 bases, there was a span of 12 bases. The CDR3 contains 13 residues. Germline CDR1 SGHNT, CDR2 YYREEE (reference sequence). The DNA of the CDR3 is TGTGCCAGCAGCTTATCGGGCGGCGGGACCCAGTACTTC. Encoded protein: CASSLSGGGTQYF.

This chain uses TRBV5-4 with TRBJ1-2; the match to TRBD1 covers 10 bases. V was clipped by 0 bases and J by 3 bases; unmatched bases: 2. The CDR3 is made up of 15 amino acids. Germline V gene sequence: CDR1 SGHNT, CDR2 YYREEE (reference sequence). The CDR3 reads CASSLGTGGDYGYTF. In nucleotides, the CDR3 is TGTGCCAGCAGCTTGGGGACAGGGGGGGACTATGGCTACACCTTC.

The CDR3 DNA reads TGTGCCAGCAGTTACCGGGGGGGGTCGACTTTCTTT. This codes for CASSYRGGSTFF. J is TRBJ1-1 and V is TRBV6-5, with TRBD1 as a possible D gene (5 bases). The length of the CDR3 is 12 residues. CDR1 MNHEY and CDR2 SVGAGI come from the germline V gene. V lost 2 bases and J lost 12, with 13 bases in between.

The chain combines TRBV7-2 with TRBJ2-1; a weak D match, TRBD1 (5 bases). The CDR3 is 14 residues long. Trimming removed 5 bases at V and 4 bases at J, with 12 bases between. The germline CDR1 and CDR2 sequences are SGHTA and FQGNSA. The CDR3 DNA reads as TGTGCCAGCAGCCCCAGGGATTTATACAATGAGCAGTTCTTC. Its translation: CASSPRDLYNEQFF.

The chain uses TRBV28 and TRBJ2-5; TRBD1 agrees at 7 bases. CDR1 is MDHEN, CDR2 SYDVKM, per germline. J lost 2 bases, V lost 3 bases, and 3 bases had no gene match. The CDR3 extends over 14 amino acids. CDR3 amino acids: CASSLRGRQETQYF. The DNA for the CDR3 is TGTGCCAGCAGTTTGAGGGGGCGGCAAGAGACCCAGTACTTC.

V usage is TRBV6-6 and J usage is TRBJ1-2, with 7 nucleotides matching TRBD1. Per germline, CDR1 MNHNY and CDR2 SVGAGI (reference sequence). The ends lost 5 bases at V and 2 bases at J; junction bases unmatched: 2. The CDR3 spans 13 residues. CDR3 coding DNA: TGTGCCAGCAGTGAGGACAGGAACTATGGCTACACCTTC. This codes for CASSEDRNYGYTF.

The chain is built from TRBV7-2 and TRBJ2-7, with D perhaps matching TRBD2 (6 bases). CDR1 is SGHTA and CDR2 is FQGNSA in the germline V gene. The CDR3 is 17 amino acids. V was trimmed by 0 bases and J by 2 bases, leaving 17 bases between them. The CDR3 here is CASSLARHSGSTYEQYF. In DNA, the CDR3 is TGTGCCAGCAGCTTAGCGCGCCACAGCGGGTCCACCTACGAGCAGTACTTC. Based on the CDR3 plus reference TRBV7-2 and TRBJ2-7, the full variable domain is GAGVSQSPSNKVTEKGKDVELRCDPISGHTALYWYRQSLGQGLEFLIYFQGNSAPDKSGLPSDRFSAERTGGSVSTLTIQRTQQEDSAVYLCASSLARHSGSTYEQYFGPGTRLTVT.

This chain connects TRBV30 to TRBJ2-7; TRBD2 agrees at 10 bases. Trimming took 4 bases from V and 2 from J; bases not matched to a gene: 5. The CDR3 is made up of 14 amino acids. Germline CDR1 is GTSNPN and CDR2 is SVGIG (reference sequence). This CDR3 reads CAWTIAGGTYEQYF. CDR3 sequence (DNA): TGTGCCTGGACAATAGCGGGAGGTACCTACGAGCAGTACTTC.